This note documents a single T cell receptor (beta chain) sequence. The data belong to a study of blood T cell repertoires in COVID-19. Study-level background: PBMCs, B-cell-depleted T cells, or T cells were the source of the cDNA or gDNA that made up the material.

In the original processing: Amplification of reference gene primers provided the estimated nucleated cell counts. TCRdb's copy holds only in-frame clones and misses some; the assay was immunoSEQ multiplex PCR. That table furnishes V, J and clone size, whereas the DNA furnished D and trimming. The table lists 250,000 or so clones, more than 75% of them singletons. This CDR3 spans 13 amino acids. The germline V gene encodes CDR1 ENHRY and CDR2 SYGVKD. V was shortened by 2 bases and J by 3 bases, with 7 bases between the two germline ends. The source of this sequence is a woman in her 50s who had been exposed to COVID-19. This rearrangement joins TRBV10-3 to TRBJ2-5, with a possible D match to TRBD1 (5 bases). What was sequenced was PBMCs or T cells enriched from blood (not recorded which). The DNA of the CDR3 is TGTGCCATCAGTGAGGTGGACAAAGAGACCCAGTACTTC. Translation: CAISEVDKETQYF.